Each of the 30 T cell receptor beta chains below was sequenced from the same sample in a study of cytomegalovirus exposure and HLA in healthy donors. The PCR used 60 Vbeta and 13 Jbeta primers. Only in-frame clones appear in the TCRdb table, and some are missing; sequencing was by immunoSEQ multiplex PCR. This sample yields more than 100,000 clones, of which approximately 79% are seen a single time; less than 5% belongs to the top ten. The sequenced material came from PBMCs. These TCRs come from a man in his fifties or sixties in good health and CMV-seropositive.

V usage is TRBV29-1 and J usage is TRBJ1-1; D is undetermined. V dropped 0 bases and J dropped 5 bases, with 4 bases sitting between them. The CDR3 loop spans 11 amino acids. Germline V gives CDR1 SQVTM, CDR2 ANQGSEA. The CDR3 protein is CSVEDATEAFF. CDR3 in DNA: TGCAGCGTTGAAGATGCGACTGAAGCTTTCTTT.

The J gene is TRBJ2-5, the V gene TRBV15; 14 nucleotides agree with TRBD2. CDR3 size: 18 residues. Germline trimming cut 1 base from V and 5 bases from J; bases unmatched to any gene: 9. The germline gives CDR1 LNHNV, CDR2 YYDKDF (reference sequence). Written as DNA, the CDR3 is TGTGCCACCAGCAGAGGGACTAGCGGGAGGCGGGTGTCGGAGACCCAGTACTTC. As protein: CATSRGTSGRRVSETQYF.

The chain employs TRBV6-5 and TRBJ1-6, with 9 bases matching TRBD1. The germline V gene encodes CDR1 MNHEY and CDR2 SVGAGI. V was pared by 6 bases and J by 7 bases, with 4 bases of the junction left unmatched. This CDR3 comprises 14 residues. CDR3: CASRGTGKNSPLHF. CDR3 nucleotide sequence: TGTGCCAGCAGGGGGACAGGGAAAAATTCACCCCTCCACTTT.

The chain uses TRBV7-8 and TRBJ1-1, with D tentatively TRBD1 (6 bases). This CDR3 has 14 residues. The ends were cut back, 3 bases at V and 5 bases at J, with 13 bases in the middle. The germline CDR1 and CDR2 sequences are SGHVS and FQNEAQ. The CDR3 region is CASSLKQGGTEAFF. The CDR3 DNA reads TGTGCCAGCAGCTTGAAACAGGGTGGAACTGAAGCTTTCTTT.

This sequence joins TRBV15 and TRBJ2-5, with 9 bases that match TRBD2. CDR3 length: 14 amino acids. J was trimmed by 5 bases and V by 5 bases; bases with no gene match: 6. Germline V gene sequence: CDR1 LNHNV, CDR2 YYDKDF (reference sequence). CDR3 sequence: CATSHSGSGETQYF. CDR3 sequence (DNA): TGTGCCACCAGCCATAGCGGGAGTGGGGAGACCCAGTACTTC.

This rearrangement joins TRBV9 to TRBJ1-1, with D hard to call. The CDR3 contains 13 residues. Trimming pared 4 bases from V and 4 bases from J, leaving 11 bases between. Germline CDR1 reads SGDLS; CDR2 reads YYNGEE. The CDR3 DNA reads TGTGCCAGCAGCCCTAGCGTGGGCACTGAAGCTTTCTTT. It codes for CASSPSVGTEAFF.

The chain recombines TRBV5-1 with TRBJ2-1, with TRBD2 matching over 7 bases. Germline assignment: CDR1 SGHRS and CDR2 YFSETQ. J gave up 5 bases and V 0 bases, and 5 bases lay outside the gene matches. This CDR3 region has 15 residues. As DNA, the CDR3 is TGCGCCAGCAGCTTGGTGGCGGGAGCGGACAATGAGCAGTTCTTC. Translation gives CASSLVAGADNEQFF.

V is TRBV7-9 and J is TRBJ1-1, with D tentatively TRBD1 (5 bases). CDR3 length: 12 residues. V dropped 7 bases and J dropped 8 bases, with 14 bases sitting between them. Germline CDR1 reads SEHNR; CDR2 reads FQNEAQ (reference sequence). This CDR3 reads CASNARGEEAFF. For the CDR3, the DNA is TGTGCCAGCAACGCCCGGGGGGAAGAAGCTTTCTTT.

This chain joins TRBV15 and TRBJ2-7, with D unclear. V was shortened by 0 bases and J by 7 bases, with 4 bases between the two germline ends. The length of the CDR3 is 11 residues. Germline loops: CDR1 LNHNV, CDR2 YYDKDF (reference sequence). This chain's CDR3 is CATSRDGEQYF. CDR3 DNA: TGTGCCACCAGCAGAGACGGGGAGCAGTACTTC.

The rearrangement links TRBV15 to TRBJ2-5; 12 bases align to TRBD1. This CDR3 spans 17 amino acids. J was trimmed by 5 bases and V by 2 bases; bases with no gene match: 9. The V gene's germline CDR1 is LNHNV and CDR2 YYDKDF (reference sequence). In DNA form, the CDR3 reads TGTGCCACCAGCAGAAAGGGACAGGGGGCTCTCGGCGAGACCCAGTACTTC. This sequence encodes CATSRKGQGALGETQYF.

This clone was found a few times. This specimen includes other DNA sequences encoding the same CDR3. The chain uses TRBV11-3 and TRBJ2-5; 8 bases agree with TRBD2. After removal of 3 bases from V and 3 bases from J, the junction contained 0 bases not matched to a gene. This CDR3 is built from 13 residues. CDR1 is SGHNT, CDR2 YENEEA, per germline. This chain's CDR3 is CASSFGGEETQYF. CDR3 nucleotides: TGTGCCAGCAGCTTCGGGGGGGAAGAGACCCAGTACTTC.

This rearrangement joins TRBV5-1 to TRBJ2-1; TRBD2 agrees at 15 bases. Trimming took 4 bases from V and 4 from J; bases not matched to a gene: 3. From germline, CDR1 is SGHRS and CDR2 YFSETQ. This CDR3 has 16 amino acids. CDR3 nucleotides: TGCGCCAGCAGCACAGGACTAGCGGGAGGGTACAATGAGCAGTTCTTC. Its protein product is CASSTGLAGGYNEQFF.

This chain uses TRBV9 with TRBJ2-7, with 9 bases that match TRBD1. CDR1 SGDLS and CDR2 YYNGEE come from the germline V gene. The length of the CDR3 is 14 residues. With V trimmed by 4 bases and J by 2 bases, 4 bases remained unmatched. Here the CDR3 DNA reads TGTGCCAGCAGCATTGGGGACAGGGCCTACGAGCAGTACTTC. Its protein product is CASSIGDRAYEQYF.

V gene TRBV6-6 combines with J gene TRBJ2-7; 7 bases match TRBD1. J was trimmed by 2 bases and V by 4 bases; bases with no gene match: 5. The germline V gene has CDR1 MNHNY and CDR2 SVGAGI (reference sequence). CDR3 length: 14 amino acids. In DNA form, the CDR3 reads TGTGCCAGCAGTTCCGGACAGGCCCCCTACGAGCAGTACTTC. Residues: CASSSGQAPYEQYF.

The chain has TRBV7-2 and TRBJ2-3, with TRBD2 matching 7 bases. The germline gives CDR1 SGHTA, CDR2 FQGNSA. The V segment lost 0 bases and the J segment 8 bases; nucleotides outside the gene matches: 5. CDR3 length: 14 amino acids. The CDR3 sequence is CASSLAGGSGTQYF. In nucleotides, the CDR3 is TGTGCCAGCAGCTTAGCTGGCGGGAGCGGTACGCAGTATTTT.

By proportion, this clone is medium-sized. This chain joins TRBV6-4 and TRBJ2-1; 10 positions agree with TRBD2. The CDR3 extends over 15 amino acids. Trimming cost V 5 bases and J 8 bases; bases outside gene matches: 9. Germline values: CDR1 MRHNA, CDR2 SNTAGT. The CDR3 bases are TGTGCCAGCAGTCCCACTAGCGGGAAGGTCGATGAGCAGTTCTTC. Its translation: CASSPTSGKVDEQFF.

The V call is TRBV19, the J call TRBJ1-5; a weak D match, TRBD1 (5 bases). The V gene lost 5 bases and the J gene lost 5 bases, with 10 bases spanning the gap. The CDR3 sequence is 13 residues long. The germline CDR1 and CDR2 sequences are LNHDA and SQIVND (reference sequence). This CDR3 is CASSVQGDQPQHF. CDR3 in DNA: TGTGCCAGTAGTGTGCAGGGCGATCAGCCCCAGCATTTT.

This clone was observed a single time. V and J are TRBV27 and TRBJ1-2, with 7 bases that match TRBD1. The junction had 8 bases not matched to a gene; V was cut back by 8 bases and J by 5 bases. The CDR3 contains 13 residues. Germline CDR1 is MNHEY and CDR2 is SMNVEV (reference sequence). CDR3 residues: CASSKGGTYGYTF. As DNA, the CDR3 is TGTGCCAGCTCTAAAGGGGGCACATATGGCTACACCTTC.

The chain combines TRBV28 with TRBJ2-7; 11 nucleotides align to TRBD2. Trimming took 5 bases from V and 6 from J; bases not matched to a gene: 6. CDR1 MDHEN and CDR2 SYDVKM come from the germline V gene. CDR3 size: 14 residues. DNA of the CDR3: TGTGCCAGCAGTCCTAGCGGGAGGATGATCGAGCAGTACTTC. It translates to CASSPSGRMIEQYF.

This clone has more than one count but fewer than ten. The CDR3 DNA reads as TGCAGCGTTGGGACTAGCGTCAACACCGGGGAGCTGTTTTTT. Its protein product is CSVGTSVNTGELFF. V gene TRBV29-1 combines with J gene TRBJ2-2; TRBD2 matches at 9 bases. Germline CDR1 and CDR2: SQVTM and ANQGSEA. Trimming removed 4 bases from V and 2 bases from J; junction bases left unmatched: 2. This CDR3 comprises 14 residues.

The chain carries TRBV7-9 and TRBJ2-7, with D maybe TRBD1 (6 bases). The CDR3 runs 16 residues. V lost 5 bases to trimming and J lost 3 bases, with 20 bases between them. Germline-derived CDR1 and CDR2 are SEHNR and FQNEAQ (reference sequence). The CDR3 nucleotides read TGTGCCAGCAGCCCTCCCCCCGCACAGGGCCACTACGAGCAGTACTTC. Its protein product is CASSPPPAQGHYEQYF.

In this sample, this clone turned up a few times. The chain uses TRBV27 and TRBJ2-1; a possible D gene is TRBD2 (6 bases). V shed 2 bases and J shed 6 bases, with 11 bases lying between them. CDR3 length: 14 residues. Germline CDR1 reads MNHEY; CDR2 reads SMNVEV (reference sequence). The CDR3 reads CASSLPGLLNEQFF. The DNA of the CDR3 is TGTGCCAGCAGTTTACCGGGACTTCTCAATGAGCAGTTCTTC.

This chain uses TRBV6-5 with TRBJ1-5; the D gene is possibly TRBD1 (5 bases). The CDR3 spans 14 residues. Trimming pared 10 bases from V and 3 bases from J, leaving 16 bases between. Germline assignment: CDR1 MNHEY and CDR2 SVGAGI. The CDR3 DNA reads as TGTGCCACAAGGGGTGGGCAGAACAATCAGCCCCAGCATTTT. Translating gives CATRGGQNNQPQHF.

The chain links TRBV4-3 to TRBJ2-1; 11 bases line up with TRBD1. Trimming at V came to 1 base and at J to 8 bases, leaving 10 bases not matched to a gene. The CDR3 has 17 amino acids. Germline assignment: CDR1 LGHNA and CDR2 YSLEER. CDR3 nucleotides: TGCGCCAGCAGCCAAGGGGGAACGGGACAGGGGGTATATGAGCAGTTCTTC. This codes for CASSQGGTGQGVYEQFF.

V is TRBV11-3 and J is TRBJ2-2; D perhaps matches TRBD1 (5 bases). V dropped 2 bases and J dropped 6 bases, with 19 bases sitting between them. Per germline, CDR1 SGHNT and CDR2 YENEEA. This CDR3 has 17 amino acids. CDR3 sequence reads: CASSLNSRVTVPGELFF. The CDR3 coding sequence is TGTGCCAGCAGCTTAAATAGCAGGGTTACTGTCCCCGGGGAGCTGTTTTTT.

The V call is TRBV10-3, the J call TRBJ2-7; D ambiguous. The CDR3 runs to 11 residues. Trimming stripped 3 bases from V and 4 bases from J, with 4 bases between. Germline V lookup: CDR1 ENHRY, CDR2 SYGVKD. The DNA of the CDR3 is TGTGCCATCAGTGACAGTTACGAGCAGTACTTC. It is translated as CAISDSYEQYF.

The gene calls are TRBV7-9 and TRBJ2-5, with D tentatively TRBD2 (6 bases). Gene TRBJ2-7 matches the end of the DNA better, so the J call may be wrong. CDR3 length equals 14 residues. Per the germline V gene, CDR1 is SEHNR and CDR2 is FQNEAQ (reference sequence). The DNA for the CDR3 is TGTGCCAGCAGCTTAACAGGAGGGGACTACGAGCAGTACTTC. Translated, it gives CASSLTGGDYEQYF.

The gene calls are TRBV28 and TRBJ2-5, with 7 bases identical to TRBD1. The J call may be wrong; the DNA end is better matched by TRBJ2-7. This CDR3 comprises 16 residues. Germline V gene data show CDR1 as MDHEN and CDR2 as SYDVKM. The CDR3 DNA follows: TGTGCCAGCAAGTTTGGGGGACAGTCGAGCTCCTACGAGCAGTACTTC. Its translation is CASKFGGQSSSYEQYF.

The rearrangement uses TRBV2 and TRBJ1-6; D gene ambiguous. V shed 7 bases and J shed 3 bases, with 13 bases lying between them. CDR1 is SNHLY, CDR2 FYNNEI, per germline. The CDR3 extends over 15 amino acids. The CDR3 sequence: CASIGGEYYNSPLHF. In DNA form, the CDR3 reads TGTGCCAGCATTGGCGGAGAATACTATAATTCACCCCTCCACTTT.

V usage is TRBV30 and J usage is TRBJ2-7; D ambiguous. This CDR3 region has 12 residues. Trimming took 3 bases from V and 1 from J, leaving 7 bases between them. Germline loops: CDR1 GTSNPN, CDR2 SVGIG (reference sequence). CDR3 nucleotide sequence: TGTGCCTGGAGAAAGACATCCTACGAGCAGTACTTC. It is translated as CAWRKTSYEQYF.